These 15 T cell receptor beta chains were sequenced from one sample in a study of T cell repertoires in cytomegalovirus infection. TCRdb fed the reads into MiXCR, producing one record per CDR3 protein. The table records around 740,000 distinct CDR3 sequences, 35% of them present only once. Input material: PBMCs. These receptors all come from a human donor in good health (CMV status not recorded). Some clones in this sample may be carry-over from other donors' samples.

This clonotype has more than one count but fewer than ten. This sequence joins TRBV12-3 or TRBV12-4 and TRBJ2-1, with D tentatively TRBD2 (7 bases). CDR3 length: 11 residues. V was pared by 8 bases and J by 6 bases, with 8 bases between. This CDR3 is CASRGANEQFF. DNA for the CDR3: TGTGCCAGCCGGGGGGCCAATGAGCAGTTCTTC.

This clonotype was counted ten times or more. This chain connects TRBV7-2 to TRBJ2-5, with 12 bases fitting TRBD2. The junction had 1 base not matched to a gene; V was cut back by 0 bases and J by 5 bases. CDR1 and CDR2 (germline): SGHTA, FQGNSA. This CDR3 is 15 amino acids long. CDR3 residues: CASSLAGLAGETQYF. The CDR3 DNA is TGTGCCAGCAGCTTAGCGGGACTAGCGGGTGAGACCCAGTACTTC.

Turning to this clonotype: An end of the junction differs from the germline gene, which may be a read error. The chain combines TRBV19 with TRBJ1-5; D is perhaps TRBD1 (6 bases). The CDR3 has 13 residues. Germline CDR1 LNHDA, CDR2 SQIVND (reference sequence). DNA of the CDR3: TGTGCCAGCTCAGAGGACAGCAATCAGCCCCATCATTTT. Its translation: CASSEDSNQPHHF. Together with reference TRBV19 and TRBJ1-5, the CDR3 gives the full variable domain: DGGITQSPKYLFRKEGQNVTLSCEQNLNHDAMYWYRQDPGQGLRLIYYSQIVNDFQKGDIAEGYSVSREKKESFPLTVTSAQKNPTAFYLCASSEDSNQPHHFGDGTRLSIL.

In its sample, this clonotype was seen a few times. The chain links TRBV20-1 to TRBJ2-7; 7 nucleotides line up with TRBD2. The germline V gene encodes CDR1 DFQATT and CDR2 SNEGSKA (reference sequence). The CDR3 consists of 13 residues. V lost 2 bases to trimming and J lost 7 bases; unmatched junction nucleotides: 8. The CDR3 sequence is CSARPSGVREQYF. The CDR3, as DNA: TGCAGTGCTAGACCAAGCGGGGTGAGGGAGCAGTACTTC.

In this sample, this clonotype turned up a few times. This rearrangement joins TRBV6-5 to TRBJ2-1; D not resolved. V dropped 8 bases and J dropped 8 bases, with 13 bases sitting between them. CDR1 and CDR2 from the germline V gene are MNHEY and SVGAGI. The CDR3 runs to 12 residues. CDR3 DNA sequence: TGTGCCAGCGGGTGGAGTAGGGATGAGCAGTTCTTC. Translating gives CASGWSRDEQFF.

Ten or more counts support this clonotype. This chain links TRBV28 with TRBJ1-6; no clear D gene. Germline V gene sequence: CDR1 MDHEN, CDR2 SYDVKM. The CDR3 contains 15 residues. Trimming shortened V by 2 bases and J by 0 bases, and 5 bases separated the two germline ends. CDR3 nucleotides: TGTGCCAGCAGTTTAATAGACTCCTATAATTCACCCCTCCACTTT. As protein: CASSLIDSYNSPLHF.

This clonotype was picked up a small number of times. V gene TRBV2 combines with J gene TRBJ1-1; TRBD1 aligns across 7 bases. The germline V gene has CDR1 SNHLY and CDR2 FYNNEI. The CDR3 has 18 amino acids. V was pared by 7 bases and J by 2 bases, with 19 bases of the junction left unmatched. The CDR3 loop reads CASTIRGDQGGLNTEAFF. In nucleotides, the CDR3 is TGTGCCAGCACCATCAGGGGGGACCAAGGGGGTCTTAACACTGAAGCTTTCTTT.

V usage is TRBV20-1 and J usage is TRBJ2-5; perhaps TRBD2 as D (6 bases). This CDR3 spans 13 amino acids. The V end lost 2 bases, the J end lost 3 bases, and 10 bases lay between the germline ends. In germline, CDR1 is DFQATT, CDR2 SNEGSKA (reference sequence). The CDR3 coding sequence is TGCAGTGCTAGACGATCGGGGGAAGAGACCCAGTACTTC. Translating gives CSARRSGEETQYF.

A few counts support this clonotype. The rearrangement joins TRBV29-1 to TRBJ2-2; 12 nucleotides align to TRBD2. CDR1 is SQVTM, CDR2 ANQGSEA, per germline. There are 14 residues in the CDR3. V shed 4 bases and J 3 bases; nucleotides not matched to a gene: 0. Here the CDR3 DNA reads TGCAGCGTTGCTAGCGGGAGGGACACCGGGGAGCTGTTTTTT. This codes for CSVASGRDTGELFF.

The V gene is TRBV5-6, the J gene TRBJ1-4; D gene unclear. The CDR3 contains 16 residues. Trimming pared 4 bases from V and 0 bases from J, leaving 13 bases between. Looked up from germline, CDR1 is SGHDT and CDR2 is YYEEEE. DNA for the CDR3: TGTGCCAGCAGCCTCCCCGGACTCTCAACTAATGAAAAACTGTTTTTT. This translates into CASSLPGLSTNEKLFF.

The rearrangement uses TRBV7-6 and TRBJ2-5; no clear D gene. Germline CDR1 reads SGHVS; CDR2 reads FNYEAQ. Trimming removed 2 bases from V and 2 bases from J, with 9 bases in between. The CDR3 is 14 amino acids. CDR3 coding DNA: TGTGCCAGCAGCTTATTTGGGGTACAAGAGACCCAGTACTTC. Translating it yields CASSLFGVQETQYF.

CDR3 DNA sequence: TGTGCCAGCTCACCACCCCAGGGTGGTGAAAAACTGTTTTTT. This encodes CASSPPQGGEKLFF. The J gene is TRBJ1-4, the V gene TRBV18; D perhaps matches TRBD1 (5 bases). Trimming cost V 0 bases and J 7 bases, with 9 bases left between them. The CDR3 covers 14 residues. Germline V CDR1 and CDR2: KGHSH, LQKENI.

V usage is TRBV24-1 and J usage is TRBJ1-5; a weak D match, TRBD1 (6 bases). CDR1 KGHDR and CDR2 SFDVKD come from the germline V gene. Trimming took off 5 bases at V and 2 bases at J, with 15 bases between the two ends. This CDR3 has 16 residues. The CDR3 region is CATSASLGARNQPQHF. CDR3 nucleotides: TGTGCCACCAGTGCGTCCCTGGGGGCACGCAATCAGCCCCAGCATTTT.

This clonotype has a single count. The V call is TRBV19, the J call TRBJ2-5; the D gene is possibly TRBD1 (6 bases). The CDR3 sequence is 13 residues long. Trimming removed 10 bases from V and 4 bases from J, with 16 bases in between. CDR1 is LNHDA, CDR2 SQIVND, per germline (reference sequence). The CDR3 region is CATSGVRAETQYF. The CDR3 bases are TGTGCCACCTCAGGGGTCAGGGCAGAGACCCAGTACTTC.

The chain employs TRBV12-3 or TRBV12-4 and TRBJ1-5; maybe TRBD1 (6 bases). Deletions cut 6 bases from V and 0 bases from J, with 18 bases between. This CDR3 is 17 amino acids long. Here the CDR3 DNA reads TGTGCCAGCAGCGAACAGGGTCCCGTTTATAGCAATCAGCCCCAGCATTTT. Protein product: CASSEQGPVYSNQPQHF.